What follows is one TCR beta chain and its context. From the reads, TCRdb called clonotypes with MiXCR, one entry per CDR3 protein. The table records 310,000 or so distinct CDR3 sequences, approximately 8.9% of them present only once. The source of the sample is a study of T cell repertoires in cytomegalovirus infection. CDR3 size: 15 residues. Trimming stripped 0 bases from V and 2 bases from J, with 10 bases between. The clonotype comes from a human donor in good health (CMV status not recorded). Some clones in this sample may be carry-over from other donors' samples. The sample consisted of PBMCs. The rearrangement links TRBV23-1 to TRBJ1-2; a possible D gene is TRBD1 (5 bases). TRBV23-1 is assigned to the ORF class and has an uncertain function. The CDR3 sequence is CASSQSWPGNYGYTF. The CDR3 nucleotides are TGCGCCAGCAGTCAATCGTGGCCAGGGAACTATGGCTACACCTTC.